The sequence of this T cell receptor (beta chain) was determined in a study of CD8 T cells in Susac syndrome (dated by TCRdb to 2018 to 2020). General notes on the study: Among the sequenced Susac syndrome patients, more than 5 had clinically active disease and eight were in clinical remission. At blood withdrawal, Susac syndrome patients were therapy-naive, treated with corticosteroids (with IVIg additionally given to some), or treated with IVIg alone. The study compared CD8+ T cell repertoire clonality among 12 healthy donors, some 14 Susac syndrome patients and fewer than 19 multiple sclerosis patients. The study used repertoire sequencing to test whether antigen drove CD8+ T cell activation and differentiation in Susac syndrome. The investigation overall reported the following: Looking at Susac-specific public clones, the researchers identified fewer than 20 in the total CD8+ repertoire and a few in the CD8+ TEMRA repertoire. The TCR sequencing and HLA analysis was acknowledged to have included a relatively small number of individuals. Clonal expansion was observed in Susac syndrome CD8+ repertoires, with the highest expansion in CD8+ TEMRA cells and greater expansion in clinically active than in remitting patients.

V has 3 bases trimmed and J has 2 bases trimmed; junction bases matching no gene number 2. The germline V gene (reference sequence) sets CDR1 to LNHDA and CDR2 to SQIVND. CDR3 length: 14 amino acids, cysteine to phenylalanine. Only the CDR3 DNA is retained, 42 bases long and in frame from the first base. About this clonotype: Its specific antigen is unknown. No qualities accompany the bases; no much larger clone lies one base away.

Peripheral blood CD8+ and CD4+ T cells from healthy donors, Susac syndrome patients and multiple sclerosis patients were profiled by high-throughput TCR beta sequencing. The Susac syndrome patients fulfilled recently defined diagnostic criteria for definite or probable disease. Bulk CD8+ and CD4+ T cells were purified by magnetic negative isolation, while CD8+ TEMRA cells were enriched using FACS. Blood was collected in EDTA tubes and processed within 24 hours, with PBMCs isolated through density gradient centrifugation. PBMCs destined for TCR sequencing were cryopreserved in liquid nitrogen and later thawed in a 37 °C water bath. The sorted or isolated CD4+, CD8+ and CD8+ TEMRA cells had a purity of 90% or higher. RNA was extracted using the RNeasy kit, and 0.5 to 1 microgram was reverse transcribed with random hexamers. TCR beta CDR3 regions were amplified with the immunoSEQ multiplex PCR assay covering 54 Vbeta and 13 Jbeta segments. To correct PCR amplification bias, a synthetic template baseline was used for both primer optimization and computational correction. In the authors' own workflow: Reads were annotated to V, D and J genes according to IMGT and were analyzed with immunoSEQ Analyzer, with only productive sequences retained. Clonality was computed as one minus Shannon entropy normalized by log2 of the number of productive unique sequences. Public and private clones were assessed among the 100 most prevalent clones of each patient and control. Clones were defined as Susac-specific when absent from the healthy and MS cohorts, from roughly 1,000 published viral clones and from other ImmuneACCESS disease sequences. The public sequencing data were trimmed at Q25 with fastp and processed into clonotypes with MiXCR by TCRdb, which kept only in-frame beta chains. Each record represents a unique CDR3 protein, reported with the most common genes and DNA among its rows. In this record, the V and J calls reflect TCRdb's handling and not the investigators' own analysis. This sample lists tens of thousands of distinct CDR3 sequences; approximately 93% were detected once. The ten largest clones represent approximately 0.92% of the sample.

The sequenced sample consisted of CD8+ T cells from PBMCs. The chain was built from TRBV19 and TRBJ2-7; a stretch of 9 junction bases matches TRBD1. This TCR was recovered from a human donor with Susac syndrome. CDR3 reads: CASSMDRGAYEQYF. The sequence in DNA is TGTGCCAGTAGTATGGACAGGGGTGCCTACGAGCAGTACTTC. The CDR3, completed at both ends by the reference TRBV19 and TRBJ2-7 genes, gives the full variable domain DGGITQSPKYLFRKEGQNVTLSCEQNLNHDAMYWYRQDPGQGLRLIYYSQIVNDFQKGDIAEGYSVSREKKESFPLTVTSAQKNPTAFYLCASSMDRGAYEQYFGPGTRLTVT.